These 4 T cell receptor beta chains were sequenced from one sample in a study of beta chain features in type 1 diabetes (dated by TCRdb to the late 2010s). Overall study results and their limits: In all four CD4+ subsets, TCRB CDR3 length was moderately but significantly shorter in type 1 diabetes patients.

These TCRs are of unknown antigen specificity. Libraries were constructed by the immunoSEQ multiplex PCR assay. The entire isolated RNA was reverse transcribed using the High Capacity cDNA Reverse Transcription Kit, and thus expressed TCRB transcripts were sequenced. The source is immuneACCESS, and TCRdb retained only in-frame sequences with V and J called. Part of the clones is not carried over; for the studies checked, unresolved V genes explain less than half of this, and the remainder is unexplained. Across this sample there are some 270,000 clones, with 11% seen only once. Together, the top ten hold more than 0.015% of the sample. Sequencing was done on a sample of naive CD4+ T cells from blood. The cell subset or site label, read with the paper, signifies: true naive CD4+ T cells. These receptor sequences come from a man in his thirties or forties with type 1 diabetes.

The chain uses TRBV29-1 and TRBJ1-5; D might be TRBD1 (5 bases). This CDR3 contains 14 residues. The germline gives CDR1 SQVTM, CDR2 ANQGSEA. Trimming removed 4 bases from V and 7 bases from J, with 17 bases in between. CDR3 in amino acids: CSVVEGFHGQPQHF. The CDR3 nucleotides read TGCAGCGTTGTGGAGGGGTTCCACGGGCAGCCCCAGCATTTT.

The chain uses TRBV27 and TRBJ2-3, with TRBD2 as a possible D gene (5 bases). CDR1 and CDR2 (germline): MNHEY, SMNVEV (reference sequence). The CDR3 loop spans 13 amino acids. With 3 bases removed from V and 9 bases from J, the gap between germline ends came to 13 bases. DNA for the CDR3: TGTGCCAGCAGTTTTGGGGTGGGAGCGACGCAGTATTTT. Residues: CASSFGVGATQYF.

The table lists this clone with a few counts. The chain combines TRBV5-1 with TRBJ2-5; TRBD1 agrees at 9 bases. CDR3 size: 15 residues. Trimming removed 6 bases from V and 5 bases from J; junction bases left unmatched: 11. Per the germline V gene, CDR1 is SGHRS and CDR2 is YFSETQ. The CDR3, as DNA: TGCGCCAGCACCGACGTACAGGGGGCTGGGGAGACCCAGTACTTC. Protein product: CASTDVQGAGETQYF.

In nucleotides, the CDR3 is TGTGCCAGCAGCTTAGCGTTAAACACTGAAGCTTTCTTT. Protein sequence: CASSLALNTEAFF. The chain has TRBV7-9 and TRBJ1-1, with D hard to call. The CDR3 is made up of 13 amino acids. V was pared by 0 bases and J by 2 bases, with 4 bases between. Germline assignment: CDR1 SEHNR and CDR2 FQNEAQ (reference sequence).